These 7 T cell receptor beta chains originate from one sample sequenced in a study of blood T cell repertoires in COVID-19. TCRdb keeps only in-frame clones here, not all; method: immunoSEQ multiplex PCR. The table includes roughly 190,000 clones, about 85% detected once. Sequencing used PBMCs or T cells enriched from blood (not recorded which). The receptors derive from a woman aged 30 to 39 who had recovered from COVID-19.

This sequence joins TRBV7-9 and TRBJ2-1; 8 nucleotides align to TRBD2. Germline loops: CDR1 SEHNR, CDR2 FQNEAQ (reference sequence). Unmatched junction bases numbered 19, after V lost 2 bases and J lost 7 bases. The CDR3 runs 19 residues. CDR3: CASSLSLAGGLQSRNEQFF. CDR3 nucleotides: TGTGCCAGCAGCTTAAGTCTGGCGGGAGGTTTACAAAGTAGGAATGAGCAGTTCTTC.

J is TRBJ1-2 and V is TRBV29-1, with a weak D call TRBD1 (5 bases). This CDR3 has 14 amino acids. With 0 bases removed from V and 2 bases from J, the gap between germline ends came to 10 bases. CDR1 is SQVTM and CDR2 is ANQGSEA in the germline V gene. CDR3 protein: CSVEETTDNYGYTF. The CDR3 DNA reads TGCAGCGTTGAAGAGACGACAGACAACTATGGCTACACCTTC.

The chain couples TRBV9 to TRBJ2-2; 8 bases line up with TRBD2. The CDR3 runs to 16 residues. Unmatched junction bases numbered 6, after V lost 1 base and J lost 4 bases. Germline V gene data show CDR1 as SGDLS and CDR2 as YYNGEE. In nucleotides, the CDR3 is TGTGCCAGCAGCGTAAGGTCAGCGGGAGCCACCGGGGAGCTGTTTTTT. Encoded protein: CASSVRSAGATGELFF.

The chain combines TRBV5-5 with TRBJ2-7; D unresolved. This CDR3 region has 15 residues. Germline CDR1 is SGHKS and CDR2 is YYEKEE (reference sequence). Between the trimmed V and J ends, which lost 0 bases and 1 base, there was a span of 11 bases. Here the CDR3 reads CASSLGFPGSYEQYF. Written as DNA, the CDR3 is TGTGCCAGCAGCTTGGGGTTCCCGGGTTCCTACGAGCAGTACTTC. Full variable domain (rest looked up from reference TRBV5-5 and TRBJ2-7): DAGVTQSPTHLIKTRGQQVTLRCSPISGHKSVSWYQQVLGQGPQFIFQYYEKEERGRGNFPDRFSARQFPNYSSELNVNALLLGDSALYLCASSLGFPGSYEQYFGPGTRLTVT.

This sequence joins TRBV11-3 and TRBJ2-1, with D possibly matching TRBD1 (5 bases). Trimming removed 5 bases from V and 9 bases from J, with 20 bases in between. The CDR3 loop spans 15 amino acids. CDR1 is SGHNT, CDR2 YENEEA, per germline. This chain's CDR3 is CASSRQGGVTVEQFF. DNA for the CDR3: TGTGCCAGCAGCCGGCAGGGCGGCGTTACCGTTGAGCAGTTCTTC.

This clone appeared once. The CDR3 sequence: CASTKRPGGGGQHF. The CDR3, as DNA: TGTGCCAGCACAAAAAGGCCCGGGGGAGGGGGCCAGCATTTT. This chain connects TRBV27 to TRBJ1-5, with D possibly being TRBD1 (6 bases). V gave up 7 bases and J gave up 12 bases, with 22 bases separating them. The V gene's germline CDR1 is MNHEY and CDR2 SMNVEV (reference sequence). The CDR3 sequence is 14 residues long.

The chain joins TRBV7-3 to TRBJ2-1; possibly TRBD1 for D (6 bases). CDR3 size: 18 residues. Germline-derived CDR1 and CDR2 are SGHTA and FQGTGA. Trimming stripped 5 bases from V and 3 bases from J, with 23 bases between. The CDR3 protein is CASSHRPPQGNGYNEQFF. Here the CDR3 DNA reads TGTGCCAGCAGCCACCGTCCCCCTCAGGGGAACGGCTACAATGAGCAGTTCTTC.